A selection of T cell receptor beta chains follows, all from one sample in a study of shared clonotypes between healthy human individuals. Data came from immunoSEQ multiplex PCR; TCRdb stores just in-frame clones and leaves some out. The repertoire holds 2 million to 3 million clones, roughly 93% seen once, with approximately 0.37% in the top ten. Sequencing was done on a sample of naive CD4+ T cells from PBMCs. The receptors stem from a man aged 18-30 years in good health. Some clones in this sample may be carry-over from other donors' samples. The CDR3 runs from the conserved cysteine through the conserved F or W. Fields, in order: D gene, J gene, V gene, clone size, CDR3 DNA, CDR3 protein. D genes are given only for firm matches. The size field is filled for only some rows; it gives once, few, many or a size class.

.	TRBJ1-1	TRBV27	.	TGTGCCAGCAGTCCGATTTACGGGGGAGCAGAAGCTTTCTTT	CASSPIYGGAEAFF
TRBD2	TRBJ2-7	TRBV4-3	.	TGCGCCAGCAGCCAAGCCGTGACTAGCGGATACTACGAGCAGTACTTC	CASSQAVTSGYYEQYF
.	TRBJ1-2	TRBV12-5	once	TGTGCTAGTGGTTTGGCTCCTCCCCCCTATGGCTACACCTTC	CASGLAPPPYGYTF
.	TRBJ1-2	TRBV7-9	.	TGTGCCAGCAGCCCCCGGATGGTTGATGGCTACACCTTC	CASSPRMVDGYTF
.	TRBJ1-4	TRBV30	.	TGTGCCTGGAGCGCCAAGGGGCGTCTTAATGAAAAACTGTTTTTT	CAWSAKGRLNEKLFF
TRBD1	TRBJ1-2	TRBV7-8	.	TGTGCCAGCAGCTTCAACAGGGGGCCCCTCTATGGCTACACCTTC	CASSFNRGPLYGYTF
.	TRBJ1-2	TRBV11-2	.	TGTGCCAGCAGCTTTGGGGAAAACTATGGCTACACCTTC	CASSFGENYGYTF
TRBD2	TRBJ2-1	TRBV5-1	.	TGCGCCAGCAGTAAACGATACCGGACTAGCGGGAGCGACGACAATGAGCAGTTCTTC	CASSKRYRTSGSDDNEQFF
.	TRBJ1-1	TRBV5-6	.	TGTGCCAGCAACCTGGGTTCCGGGACGGTGAACACTGAAGCTTTCTTT	CASNLGSGTVNTEAFF
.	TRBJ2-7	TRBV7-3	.	TGTGCCAGCAGCCCCGGGGGACCCTCCTACGAGCAGTACTTC	CASSPGGPSYEQYF
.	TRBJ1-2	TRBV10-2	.	TGCGCCAGCAGTGGGGTTGGGCGGTGGGGGCCGGGGGACTATGGCTACACCTTC	CASSGVGRWGPGDYGYTF
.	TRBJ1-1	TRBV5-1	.	TGCGCCAGCAGCTCCCGGGGAGAGGCCACTGAAGCTTTCTTT	CASSSRGEATEAFF
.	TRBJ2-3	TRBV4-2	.	TGTGCCAGCAGCTCCAGGACCCGGGCTGATACGCAGTATTTT	CASSSRTRADTQYF
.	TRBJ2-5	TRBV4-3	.	TGCGCCAGCAGCCAAGTCGGGGATCCAGAGACCCAGTACTTC	CASSQVGDPETQYF
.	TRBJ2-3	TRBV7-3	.	TGTGCCAGCAGCTTAGGGAGCTGGTGGACAGATACGCAGTATTTT	CASSLGSWWTDTQYF
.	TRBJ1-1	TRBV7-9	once	TGTGCCGTCGGGACACCAAACACTGAAGCTTTCTTT	CAVGTPNTEAFF
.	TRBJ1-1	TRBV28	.	TGTGCCAGCAGTAGGGGACTAAACGCTGAAGCTTTCTTT	CASSRGLNAEAFF
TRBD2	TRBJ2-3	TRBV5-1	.	TGCGCCAGCAGCTTGGTCCCTAGCGGGAGTGGCACAGATACGCAGTATTTT	CASSLVPSGSGTDTQYF
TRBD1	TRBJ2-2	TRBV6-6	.	TGTGCCAGCAGATTGACAGGGGCCGGGGAGCTGTTTTTT	CASRLTGAGELFF
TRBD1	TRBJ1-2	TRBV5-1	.	TGCGCCAGCAGCTTGGGCCCCGGGACAGGGGTAAGAGGCTACACCTTC	CASSLGPGTGVRGYTF
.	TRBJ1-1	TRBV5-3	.	TGTGCCAGCAGCTTGGGCCAGCAAAACACTGAAGCTTTCTTT	CASSLGQQNTEAFF
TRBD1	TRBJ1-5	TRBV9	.	TGTGCCAGCACTAGGGGACAGGGGGTCAATCAGCCCCAGCATTTT	CASTRGQGVNQPQHF
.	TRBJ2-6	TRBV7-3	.	TGTGCCAGCAGCTTAGTCTCTGGGGCCAACGTCCTGACTTTC	CASSLVSGANVLTF
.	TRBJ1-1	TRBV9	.	TGTGCCAGCAGCGTAGAAGGTGGGTGGAACACTGAAGCTTTCTTT	CASSVEGGWNTEAFF